This T cell receptor (beta chain) was retrieved from a study of T cell responses to AZD1222 COVID-19 vaccine (dated by TCRdb to 2020 to 2022). About the full investigation: A total of just over 230 trial participants underwent TCR sequencing, of whom about 200 had received two doses of AZD1222 and around 25 had received two doses of the MenACWY control vaccine. Enrollment into the trials was organized by age into subgroups of 18-55, 56-69 and 70-plus years, and those subgroups contained about 150, 27 and 61 TCR-sequenced participants, respectively.

The investigation overall reported the following: The 56-69-year group was small, and its depth increase did not reach significance, likely because of low power. Participants were mostly white British, with more females than males. The authors suggested clonal diversity may have been underestimated. A significant rise in spike-specific TCR breadth and depth was observed after two AZD1222 doses relative to day 0 and relative to MenACWY recipients. Conclusions about previously exposed vaccinees were limited because only six AZD1222 recipients were SARS-CoV-2 seropositive at baseline. The vaccine-associated CD4 TCRs covered the entire spike protein, and the dominant responses fell in regions 160-218 and 743-854. Nearly half of unique spike-specific TCRs reportedly recognized epitopes outside regions mutated in the B.1.351 and B.1.1.7 variants. Because no day 14 peak-response samples were available, the repertoires could be characterized only after the peak T cell response.

The CDR3 regions of human TCRbeta chains were analyzed by immunosequencing. Regarding the original processing steps: TCRs in the repertoires were compared against a reference library of SARS-CoV-2-specific TCRs that had been generated with the MIRA antigen-specificity platform. Breadth was defined as the fraction of unique TCRs that were SARS-CoV-2-associated, and depth was defined as the fraction of total T cells that were SARS-CoV-2-associated. Using the MIRA data, every spike-specific TCR was mapped to the spike region that the TCR reacted to and assigned to either a CD4 or a CD8 class. Log10-transformed breadth and depth values were compared by one-way ANOVA with Sidak's multiple comparisons tests. TCRdb holds this immuneACCESS table with in-frame rearrangements only. Some clones are missing; in checked studies, unresolved V genes explain under half, and the rest has no known cause. That table is the source of V, J and clone size, and D and trimming were worked out from the DNA. The sample table shows about 67,000 clones, and around 82% are seen once. The top ten clonotypes cover about 6.1% of the sample.

Trimming accounts for 0 bases at V and 4 bases at J, while the number of junction bases matched to no gene is 8. For CDR1 and CDR2, the germline V gene (reference sequence) lists LGHDT and YNNKEL. Measured from the cysteine to the phenylalanine, the CDR3 is 17 residues long. Here the CDR3 DNA is all that survives: 51 bases in frame from base 1. As concerns this clone: The clone's antigen remains unknown. The sample holds no much larger clone one base away, and base qualities are not on file.

The sample's time point label, in plain terms: about 28 days (+/-7) after the second vaccine dose. AZD1222 recipients given second doses at about 4 weeks or at about 12 weeks were pooled, since spike-specific TCR depth and breadth were not found to differ between the two schedules. Vaccinee samples came from UK trials COV001 and COV002, including a single-blind randomized controlled phase 2/3 trial of AZD1222 (ChAdOx1 nCoV-19) in healthy adults. Trial participant PBMC samples were collected at day 0 and day 28 after the second dose for TCRbeta chain sequencing. The rearranged segments are TRBV3-1 (or the pseudogene TRBV3-2) and TRBJ2-3; a stretch of 9 junction bases matches TRBD2. Specimen: peripheral blood, collected 28 days after the second AZD1222 dose. The origin of this receptor is an adult who received the AZD1222 COVID-19 vaccine. The nucleotide sequence reads as follows: TGTGCCAGCAGCCAAGAGATGCTAGCGGGAAATTCAGATACGCAGTATTTT. Its coded protein is CASSQEMLAGNSDTQYF.